These 19 T cell receptor beta chains came from one sample sequenced in a study of cytomegalovirus exposure and HLA in healthy donors. 13 Jbeta primers and 60 Vbeta primers were used for the PCR. The method was immunoSEQ multiplex PCR; TCRdb's version includes in-frame clones alone and lacks a portion of them. The repertoire holds some 150,000 clones, with about three quarters as singletons. The specimen sequenced was PBMCs. Receptors were obtained from a female donor in good health and CMV-seropositive.

In this sample, this clone turned up a few times. The rearrangement links TRBV2 to TRBJ1-5; D possibly corresponds to TRBD1 (5 bases). The V gene's germline CDR1 is SNHLY and CDR2 FYNNEI. V gave up 4 bases and J gave up 0 bases, with 10 bases separating them. This CDR3 is 15 amino acids long. CDR3 nucleotide sequence: TGTGCCAGCAGTGCGACAGCTCATAGCAATCAGCCCCAGCATTTT. Amino acids: CASSATAHSNQPQHF.

This clone came up a few times. The V gene is TRBV19, the J gene TRBJ2-7; D is perhaps TRBD1 (5 bases). The germline V gene encodes CDR1 LNHDA and CDR2 SQIVND (reference sequence). The CDR3 sequence is 13 residues long. Between the trimmed V and J ends, which lost 6 bases and 2 bases, there was a span of 11 bases. The CDR3 DNA reads TGTGCCAGTAGCCGACAGTCCGCCTACGAGCAGTACTTC. Encoded protein: CASSRQSAYEQYF.

The J gene is TRBJ2-7, the V gene TRBV6-5, with TRBD1 matching over 10 bases. The CDR3 sequence is 13 residues long. CDR1 MNHEY and CDR2 SVGAGI come from the germline V gene. J gave up 6 bases and V 6 bases, and 5 bases lay outside the gene matches. CDR3 protein: CASSRDRGREQYF. The DNA of the CDR3 is TGTGCCAGCAGCCGCGACAGGGGGCGCGAGCAGTACTTC.

The V call is TRBV28, the J call TRBJ2-7, with TRBD1 as a possible D gene (5 bases). Per germline, CDR1 MDHEN and CDR2 SYDVKM. V was cut by 4 bases and J by 2 bases, with 12 bases left in between. The CDR3 consists of 14 residues. The CDR3 sequence: CASSSQVIPYEQYF. DNA of the CDR3: TGTGCCAGCAGTTCACAGGTTATCCCCTACGAGCAGTACTTC.

On this clone itself: This sample includes further DNA sequences coding for the same CDR3. The CDR3 loop reads CAWSQYRQGKNIQYF. The DNA for the CDR3 is TGTGCCTGGAGCCAATATAGACAGGGAAAAAACATTCAGTACTTC. The chain recombines TRBV30 with TRBJ2-4, with 7 nucleotides matching TRBD1. CDR3 length equals 15 residues. The germline V gene has CDR1 GTSNPN and CDR2 SVGIG (reference sequence). V lost 3 bases and J lost 4; bases outside the gene matches: 9.

The rearrangement joins TRBV11-2 to TRBJ2-3; 9 nucleotides align to TRBD2. J was trimmed by 1 base and V by 6 bases; bases with no gene match: 5. The germline gives CDR1 SGHAT, CDR2 FQNNGV. CDR3 length equals 15 residues. In nucleotides, the CDR3 is TGTGCCAGCAGAGTGGGACTAGCCCGCACAGATACGCAGTATTTT. This sequence encodes CASRVGLARTDTQYF.

V and J are TRBV6-4 and TRBJ2-3, with TRBD2 identical over 7 bases. The CDR3 is 14 residues long. V was pared by 6 bases and J by 4 bases, with 7 bases of the junction left unmatched. Germline lookup yields CDR1 MRHNA and CDR2 SNTAGT. The CDR3 region is CASRESRGADTQYF. The CDR3 nucleotides read TGTGCCAGCAGGGAGAGTCGGGGGGCAGATACGCAGTATTTT.

This chain uses TRBV11-2 with TRBJ1-5; a weak D match, TRBD1 (5 bases). The V gene lost 1 base and the J gene lost 6 bases, with 13 bases spanning the gap. From germline, CDR1 is SGHAT and CDR2 FQNNGV. This CDR3 is 15 amino acids long. The CDR3 loop is CASSLGAGSGQPQHF. The CDR3 coding sequence is TGTGCCAGCAGCTTAGGTGCAGGGTCGGGTCAGCCCCAGCATTTT.

The CDR3 DNA sequence: TGTGCCCATTCCGGACAGACAAACACTGAAGCTTTCTTT. Translated, it gives CAHSGQTNTEAFF. The V call is TRBV30, the J call TRBJ1-1, with a possible D match to TRBD1 (6 bases). Germline values: CDR1 GTSNPN, CDR2 SVGIG (reference sequence). The CDR3 totals 13 residues. The ends were cut back, 8 bases at V and 2 bases at J, with 15 bases in the middle.

The chain joins TRBV7-2 to TRBJ2-1; D may be TRBD2 (5 bases). Germline lookup yields CDR1 SGHTA and CDR2 FQGNSA. The CDR3 runs 16 residues. Trimming stripped 1 base from V and 5 bases from J, with 15 bases between. The chain's CDR3 is CASSLESSRGHNEQFF. In nucleotides, the CDR3 is TGTGCCAGCAGCTTAGAGTCTAGCCGTGGCCACAATGAGCAGTTCTTC. The variable domain in full, with the rest retrieved from reference TRBV7-2 and TRBJ2-1, is GAGVSQSPSNKVTEKGKDVELRCDPISGHTALYWYRQSLGQGLEFLIYFQGNSAPDKSGLPSDRFSAERTGGSVSTLTIQRTQQEDSAVYLCASSLESSRGHNEQFFGPGTRLTVL.

The chain joins TRBV5-1 to TRBJ2-1, with 10 bases lining up with TRBD2. The CDR3 is 16 residues long. CDR1 is SGHRS and CDR2 is YFSETQ in the germline V gene. After removal of 1 base from V and 1 base from J, the junction contained 2 bases not matched to a gene. The CDR3 sequence: CASSLTSGVSYNEQFF. CDR3 coding DNA: TGCGCCAGCAGCTTGACTAGCGGGGTATCCTACAATGAGCAGTTCTTC.

This chain connects TRBV10-3 to TRBJ2-2; possibly TRBD2 for D (7 bases). In germline, CDR1 is ENHRY, CDR2 SYGVKD. There are 13 residues in the CDR3. Trimming took off 7 bases at V and 4 bases at J, with 10 bases between the two ends. The CDR3 sequence: CAINREGTGELFF. Written as DNA, the CDR3 is TGTGCCATCAACAGGGAGGGCACCGGGGAGCTGTTTTTT.

This clone was counted only a few times. The rearrangement uses TRBV19 and TRBJ1-1; possibly TRBD1 for D (6 bases). CDR3 length: 15 amino acids. Per germline, CDR1 LNHDA and CDR2 SQIVND (reference sequence). Trimming left V 3 bases short and J 0 bases short, with 11 bases between. The CDR3 protein is CASSMGQNMNTEAFF. The CDR3 DNA is TGTGCCAGTAGTATGGGACAAAACATGAACACTGAAGCTTTCTTT.

V and J are TRBV2 and TRBJ1-3; D call uncertain. The CDR3 length is 16 residues. Germline loops: CDR1 SNHLY, CDR2 FYNNEI. Trimming stripped 1 base from V and 0 bases from J, with 10 bases between. The CDR3 nucleotides are TGTGCCAGCAGTGAAGGGAGAGAAAGCTCTGGAAACACCATATATTTT. Translated, it gives CASSEGRESSGNTIYF.

This clone was observed a few times. This rearrangement joins TRBV28 to TRBJ2-3; 8 nucleotides match TRBD2. Germline CDR1 reads MDHEN; CDR2 reads SYDVKM. This CDR3 comprises 15 residues. J was trimmed by 4 bases and V by 1 base; bases with no gene match: 4. CDR3 coding DNA: TGTGCCAGCAGTTTATTCGGGGGGGTGGCAGATACGCAGTATTTT. Protein sequence: CASSLFGGVADTQYF.

V usage is TRBV30 and J usage is TRBJ1-1, with D hard to call. Germline V CDR1 and CDR2: GTSNPN, SVGIG (reference sequence). The CDR3 spans 14 residues. Trimming pared 5 bases from V and 0 bases from J, leaving 13 bases between. The CDR3 region is CAWGSPGMNTEAFF. The CDR3 DNA sequence: TGTGCCTGGGGGTCTCCGGGAATGAACACTGAAGCTTTCTTT. The variable domain in full, with the rest retrieved from reference TRBV30 and TRBJ1-1, is SQTIHQWPATLVQPVGSPLSLECTVEGTSNPNLYWYRQAAGRGLQLLFYSVGIGQISSEVPQNLSASRPQDRQFILSSKKLLLSDSGFYLCAWGSPGMNTEAFFGQGTRLTVV.

The chain combines TRBV6-5 with TRBJ2-7, with D perhaps matching TRBD1 (6 bases). Trimming took 5 bases from V and 3 from J, leaving 17 bases between them. The length of the CDR3 is 15 residues. Germline assignment: CDR1 MNHEY and CDR2 SVGAGI. Here the CDR3 DNA reads TGTGCCAGCAGTAAAACGAGGACAGCAAACTACGAGCAGTACTTC. Its translation is CASSKTRTANYEQYF.

This rearrangement joins TRBV5-1 to TRBJ1-1, with D perhaps TRBD1 (5 bases). Looked up from germline, CDR1 is SGHRS and CDR2 is YFSETQ. Trimming shortened V by 5 bases and J by 1 base, and 12 bases separated the two germline ends. The CDR3 runs to 14 residues. CDR3 residues: CASRVEGQNTEAFF. The CDR3 region has the DNA TGCGCCAGCAGGGTAGAAGGACAGAACACTGAAGCTTTCTTT.

The chain links TRBV6-6 to TRBJ2-1; D remains unclear. The length of the CDR3 is 12 residues. Germline-derived CDR1 and CDR2 are MNHNY and SVGAGI (reference sequence). Trimming stripped 2 bases from V and 7 bases from J, with 6 bases between. CDR3 amino acids: CASSYPQNEQFF. The CDR3 DNA is TGTGCCAGCAGTTACCCACAGAATGAGCAGTTCTTC.